What follows describes a single TCR beta chain. This sample is part of a study of blood T cell repertoires in COVID-19. Study as a whole: Acute-phase and convalescent COVID-19 samples originated in the United States, Italy and Spain. Sample material is recorded as cDNA or gDNA derived from T cells, B-cell-depleted T cells, or PBMCs.

How the authors handled the data: Reference gene primer amplification gave nucleated cell count estimates. Libraries were prepared by immunoSEQ multiplex PCR; TCRdb keeps only in-frame clonotypes and omits some of them. V, J and clone size were drawn from that table, and D and trimming were deduced from the DNA. The data show about 410,000 clones, with more than 80% seen just once and 1.4% held by the top ten. Sequenced sample: peripheral blood. The clonotype was recovered from a woman in her 30s with active or convalescent COVID-19.

CDR3 coding DNA: TGTGCCAGTAGGGACTCCTTGGAATCACCCCTCCACTTT. It specifies CASRDSLESPLHF. The chain employs TRBV19 and TRBJ1-6; D is uncertain. Germline assignment: CDR1 LNHDA and CDR2 SQIVND (reference sequence). Between the trimmed V and J ends, which lost 6 bases and 10 bases, there was a span of 13 bases. The CDR3 is 13 residues long. Filled out from reference TRBV19 and TRBJ1-6, the complete variable domain reads DGGITQSPKYLFRKEGQNVTLSCEQNLNHDAMYWYRQDPGQGLRLIYYSQIVNDFQKGDIAEGYSVSREKKESFPLTVTSAQKNPTAFYLCASRDSLESPLHFGNGTRLTVT.